The source of this TCR beta chain is a study of blood T cell repertoires in COVID-19. At the level of the study: Samples taken during acute and convalescent COVID-19 were collected in the United States, Italy and Spain.

The CDR3 runs to 14 residues. Germline loops: CDR1 SGHDT, CDR2 YYEEEE. Trimming removed 4 bases from V and 8 bases from J, with 13 bases in between. In this sample, this clone turned up a few times. In the authors' workflow: It was from reference gene primer amplification that nucleated cell counts were estimated. Data came from immunoSEQ multiplex PCR; TCRdb stores just in-frame clones and leaves some out. V and J calls and clone size come straight from that table; D and trimming were deduced from the DNA. The data hold about 170,000 clones, with 83% observed a single time. This clonotype was obtained from an elderly woman with acute or convalescent COVID-19. Sample: peripheral blood. The chain combines TRBV5-6 with TRBJ1-6; D possibly corresponds to TRBD1 (6 bases). CDR3 residues: CASSHRDIYSPLHF. CDR3 DNA: TGTGCCAGCAGCCACCGGGACATTTATTCACCCCTCCACTTT.